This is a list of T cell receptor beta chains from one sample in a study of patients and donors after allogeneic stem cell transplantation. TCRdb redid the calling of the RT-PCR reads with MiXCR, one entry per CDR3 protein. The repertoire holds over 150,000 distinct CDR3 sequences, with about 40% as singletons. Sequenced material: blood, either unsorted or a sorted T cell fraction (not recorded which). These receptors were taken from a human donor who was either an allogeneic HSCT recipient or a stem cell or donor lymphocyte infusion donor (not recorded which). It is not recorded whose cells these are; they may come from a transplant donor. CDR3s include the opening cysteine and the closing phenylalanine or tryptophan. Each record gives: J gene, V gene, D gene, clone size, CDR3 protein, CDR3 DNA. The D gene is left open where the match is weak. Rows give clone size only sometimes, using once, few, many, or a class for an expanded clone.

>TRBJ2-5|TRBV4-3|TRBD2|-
CASSQERLALAGAETQYF
TGCGCCAGCAGCCAAGAAAGACTAGCACTAGCGGGAGCAGAGACCCAGTACTTC
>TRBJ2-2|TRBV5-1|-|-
CASSLGVGANTGELFF
TGCGCCAGCAGCTTGGGTGTAGGAGCGAACACCGGGGAGCTGTTTTTT
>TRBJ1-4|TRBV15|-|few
CATSRESSNEKLFF
TGTGCCACCAGCAGAGAAAGCAGTAATGAAAAACTGTTTTTT
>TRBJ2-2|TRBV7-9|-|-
CASSFRVTGELFF
TGTGCCAGCAGCTTCAGGGTGACCGGGGAGCTGTTTTTT
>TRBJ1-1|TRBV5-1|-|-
CASSPHPDRNTEAFF
TGCGCCAGCAGCCCCCACCCGGACAGGAACACTGAAGCTTTCTTT
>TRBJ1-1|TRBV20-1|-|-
CSARDRQTPEAFF
TGCAGTGCTAGAGATCGGCAGACCCCTGAAGCTTTCTTT
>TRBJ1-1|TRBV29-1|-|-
CSVDTANTEAFF
TGCAGCGTTGATACGGCGAACACTGAAGCTTTCTTT
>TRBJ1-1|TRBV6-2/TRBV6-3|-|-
CASSLSGRTEAFF
TGTGCCAGCAGCCTGTCAGGGAGGACTGAAGCTTTCTTT
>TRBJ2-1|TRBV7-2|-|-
CASSLVSEQFF
TGTGCCAGCAGCTTAGTGAGTGAGCAGTTCTTC
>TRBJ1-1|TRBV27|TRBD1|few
CASSFGTGGWAFF
TGTGCCAGCAGTTTCGGGACAGGGGGTTGGGCTTTCTTT
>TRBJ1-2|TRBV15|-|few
CATSREAGRRRYGYTF
TGTGCCACCAGCAGAGAAGCGGGGCGCCGGAGATATGGCTACACCTTC
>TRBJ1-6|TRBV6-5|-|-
CASSKQGIYSPLHF
TGTGCCAGCAGTAAACAGGGAATCTATTCACCCCTCCACTTT
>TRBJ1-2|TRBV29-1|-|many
CSVEDQGGNYGYTF
TGCAGCGTTGAAGATCAGGGTGGGAACTATGGCTACACCTTC
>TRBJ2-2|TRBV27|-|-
CASVRGDGELFF
TGTGCCAGCGTTCGAGGTGACGGGGAGCTGTTTTTT
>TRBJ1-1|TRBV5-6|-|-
CASSLVTYTEAFF
TGTGCCAGCAGCTTGGTCACGTACACTGAAGCTTTCTTT
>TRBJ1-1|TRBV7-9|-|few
CASSPFSEAFF
TGTGCCAGCAGCCCCTTTTCTGAAGCTTTCTTT
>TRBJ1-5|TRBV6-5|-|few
CASSRPGVLNNQPQHF
TGTGCCAGCAGCCGCCCAGGGGTCCTTAACAATCAGCCCCAGCATTTT
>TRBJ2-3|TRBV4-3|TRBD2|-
CASSQDREAPTDTQYF
TGCGCCAGCAGCCAAGATCGGGAGGCCCCCACAGATACGCAGTATTTT
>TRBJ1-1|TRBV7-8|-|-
CASSLEVQGPFF
TGTGCCAGCAGCTTAGAGGTCCAGGGGCCGTTCTTT
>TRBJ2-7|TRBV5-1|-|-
CASSHGGQYEQYF
TGCGCCAGCAGCCACGGAGGACAATACGAGCAGTACTTC
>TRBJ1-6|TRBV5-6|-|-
CASSSGPERRSPLHF
TGTGCCAGCAGCTCCGGCCCGGAGAGGCGTTCACCCCTCCACTTT
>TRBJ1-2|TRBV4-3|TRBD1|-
CSSSQEWTGTYYGYTF
TGCTCCAGCAGCCAAGAGTGGACAGGGACCTACTATGGCTACACCTTC
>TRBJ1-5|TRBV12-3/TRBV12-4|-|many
CASSLLRVGQPQHF
TGTGCCAGCAGTTTACTGAGGGTTGGCCAGCCCCAGCATTTT